This T cell receptor (beta chain) was recovered during a study of chemoradiotherapy in HPV16-positive cancers. CDR3 size: 13 residues. V was trimmed by 3 bases and J by 4 bases, leaving 9 bases between them. Germline CDR1 is SEHNR and CDR2 is FQNEAQ (reference sequence). Samples were taken several times over chemoradiotherapy. Assay used: immunoSEQ multiplex PCR; TCRdb lists only in-frame clones, some missing. The table has 750 to 1,000 clones, around 90% seen once. This rearrangement joins TRBV7-9 to TRBJ1-1; D not certain. The starting material was tumor tissue, obtained from a patient who underwent chemoradiotherapy. This sequence originates from a human donor with HPV-associated anogenital cancer. The CDR3 nucleotides read TGTGCCAGCAGCTTTAAGGTTGGCACTGAAGCTTTCTTT. It yields the protein CASSFKVGTEAFF.